This T cell receptor (beta chain) was obtained from a study of T cell repertoires in aging, cancer and after chemotherapy. V lost 6 bases to trimming and J lost 0 bases, with 5 bases between them. This CDR3 spans 12 amino acids. Germline values: CDR1 MNHNS, CDR2 SASEGT. The template was genomic DNA from peripheral blood, not RNA. Rearranged V-D-J TRB sequences were amplified with a mixed TRB-A/B primer pool. TCRdb redid the calling of the multiplex PCR reads with MiXCR, one entry per CDR3 protein. The repertoire holds about 8,700 distinct CDR3 sequences, with 30% to 40% as singletons. Sequenced sample: blood. V and J are TRBV6-1 and TRBJ1-1; no clear D. The clonotype originates from a human donor in good health. This CDR3 is CASRALNTEAFF. Here the CDR3 DNA reads TGTGCCAGCAGAGCACTGAACACTGAAGCTTTCTTT.